A single sample gave rise to the 10 T cell receptor beta chains below, sequenced in a study of T-cell memory formation after mild COVID-19. TCRdb used MiXCR to reprocess the 5' RACE reads, holding one entry per CDR3 protein. Altogether about 150,000 distinct CDR3 sequences are present, under 30% being singletons, with the ten largest covering less than 25%. The sample taken for sequencing was PBMCs or a T cell subset sorted from them (not recorded which). The receptors were gathered from an adult woman who had mild COVID-19 (a few samples of this study predate the infection). Cell type and time point are not known.

This chain joins TRBV11-2 and TRBJ1-3; D is ambiguous. CDR3 length: 16 amino acids. V was clipped by 2 bases and J by 0 bases, with 11 bases between them. In germline, CDR1 is SGHAT, CDR2 FQNNGV. CDR3 bases: TGTGCCAGCAGCTTAAAGTCACAGCTCTCTGGAAACACCATATATTTT. This codes for CASSLKSQLSGNTIYF.

The chain employs TRBV9 and TRBJ2-3, with TRBD1 as a possible D gene (6 bases). Germline V gives CDR1 SGDLS, CDR2 YYNGEE. This CDR3 region has 16 residues. Trimming left V 5 bases short and J 2 bases short, with 18 bases between. CDR3 nucleotide sequence: TGTGCCAGCAGTCAGACAGGAGCAGCAGTCACAGATACGCAGTATTTT. It encodes CASSQTGAAVTDTQYF.

The chain is built from TRBV12-3 or TRBV12-4 and TRBJ1-5; the D gene is possibly TRBD1 (6 bases). The CDR3 consists of 15 residues. V shed 6 bases and J shed 0 bases, with 12 bases lying between them. CDR3 coding DNA: TGTGCCAGCAGCCAGGACAGTTATAGCAATCAGCCCCAGCATTTT. Translation: CASSQDSYSNQPQHF.

V is TRBV7-8 and J is TRBJ2-3; D ambiguous. The V gene's germline CDR1 is SGHVS and CDR2 FQNEAQ. The CDR3 has 14 amino acids. The V end was cut by 0 bases, the J end by 1 base, with 5 bases between. CDR3 amino acids: CASSLAVGTDTQYF. The CDR3, as DNA: TGTGCCAGCAGCTTAGCGGTAGGCACAGATACGCAGTATTTT. Together with reference TRBV7-8 and TRBJ2-3, the CDR3 gives the full variable domain: GAGVSQSPRYKVAKRGQDVALRCDPISGHVSLFWYQQALGQGPEFLTYFQNEAQLDKSGLPSDRFFAERPEGSVSTLKIQRTQQEDSAVYLCASSLAVGTDTQYFGPGTRLTVL.

This clonotype was counted a few times. The chain carries TRBV7-6 and TRBJ2-7, with 7 bases aligning to TRBD1. The V and J ends lost 5 bases and 0 bases, in that order; junction bases with no gene match: 7. Germline-derived CDR1 and CDR2 are SGHVS and FNYEAQ. The CDR3 extends over 15 amino acids. CDR3 sequence: CASSLNRDSSYEQYF. Here the CDR3 DNA reads TGTGCCAGCAGCCTTAACCGGGACAGCTCCTACGAGCAGTACTTC.

The V and J genes are TRBV10-3 and TRBJ1-1, with 9 bases fitting TRBD1. V lost 3 bases, J lost 5 bases, and 7 bases stayed unmatched. CDR1 and CDR2 (germline): ENHRY, SYGVKD. This CDR3 contains 15 residues. The CDR3 DNA follows: TGTGCCATCAGTGATCATGGGACAGGGTCGACTGAAGCTTTCTTT. Its translation: CAISDHGTGSTEAFF.

This chain uses TRBV3-1 with TRBJ2-3; D remains unclear. Germline lookup yields CDR1 LGHDT and CDR2 YNNKEL (reference sequence). The ends were cut back, 0 bases at V and 2 bases at J, with 3 bases in the middle. CDR3 size: 13 residues. CDR3 bases: TGTGCCAGCAGCCAAGATGACACAGATACGCAGTATTTT. Its protein product is CASSQDDTDTQYF.

This sequence joins TRBV11-2 and TRBJ2-3; 8 bases are a match to TRBD2. CDR3 length: 18 residues. Trimming at V came to 3 bases and at J to 4 bases, leaving 15 bases not matched to a gene. Germline assignment: CDR1 SGHAT and CDR2 FQNNGV. CDR3 sequence: CASSFDGLADPRADTQYF. The CDR3 DNA is TGTGCCAGCAGCTTCGACGGACTAGCCGACCCTCGGGCAGATACGCAGTATTTT. The whole variable domain, filled in from reference TRBV11-2 and TRBJ2-3, reads EAGVAQSPRYKIIEKRQSVAFWCNPISGHATLYWYQQILGQGPKLLIQFQNNGVVDDSQLPKDRFSAERLKGVDSTLKIQPAKLEDSAVYLCASSFDGLADPRADTQYFGPGTRLTVL.

The chain has TRBV7-3 and TRBJ2-3, with TRBD1 matching 9 bases. V lost 2 bases to trimming and J lost 4 bases; unmatched junction nucleotides: 10. The CDR3 consists of 17 residues. Germline values: CDR1 SGHTA, CDR2 FQGTGA. The CDR3 region is CASSLGDRDSFADTQYF. For the CDR3, the DNA is TGTGCCAGCAGCTTAGGGGACAGGGATTCATTCGCAGATACGCAGTATTTT.

The chain has TRBV6-6 and TRBJ2-7; 7 nucleotides align to TRBD1. Germline CDR1 and CDR2: MNHNY and SVGAGI (reference sequence). J gave up 2 bases and V 5 bases, and 3 bases lay outside the gene matches. This CDR3 region has 13 residues. The CDR3 sequence is CASSPTGTYEQYF. In DNA, the CDR3 is TGTGCCAGCAGTCCGACAGGGACCTACGAGCAGTACTTC.